The present entry profiles one T cell receptor (beta chain) with its context. The antigen is not known. One end of the junction is discordant with germline, which a read error may explain. The data stem from a study of CD8+CD57+ T cells in acquired aplastic anemia. At the level of the study: Isolated CD4+ and CD8+ cells, once sorted, yielded DNA averaging about 3 ug. Study-level findings and limits: CD8+ Simpson's diversity in patients was not significantly different from that in controls.

Germline CDR1 DFQATT, CDR2 SNEGSKA (reference sequence). The CDR3 totals 12 residues. Genomic DNA, the template, was used for profiling of the TCR beta VDJ and CDR3. MiXCR, applied by TCRdb to the reads, yields one record per CDR3 protein. The sample includes 150,000 or so distinct CDR3 sequences, about 48% of them seen just once. Patients chosen for sequencing had CD8+CD57+ cells that had expanded, as shown by flow cytometry. This chain connects TRBV20-1 to TRBJ2-6; 8 nucleotides line up with TRBD2. The sequenced material came from sorted CD4+, CD8+, or CD8+CD57+ T cells (not recorded which) from PBMCs. The sequence was collected from a human donor with aplastic anemia. CDR3 sequence (DNA): TGCAGTGCCCCAGCGGGGGCCTACGTCCTGACTTTC. Protein: CSAPAGAYVLTF.